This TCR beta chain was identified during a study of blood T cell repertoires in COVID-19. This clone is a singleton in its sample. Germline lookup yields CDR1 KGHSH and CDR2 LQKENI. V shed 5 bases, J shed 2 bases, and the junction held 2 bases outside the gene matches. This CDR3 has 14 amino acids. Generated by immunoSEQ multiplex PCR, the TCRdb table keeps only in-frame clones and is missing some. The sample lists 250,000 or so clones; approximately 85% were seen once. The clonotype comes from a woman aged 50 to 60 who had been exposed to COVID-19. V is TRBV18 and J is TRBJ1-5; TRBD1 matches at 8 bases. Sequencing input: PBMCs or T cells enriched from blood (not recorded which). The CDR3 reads CASSGTGGNQPQHF. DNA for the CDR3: TGTGCCAGCTCAGGGACAGGAGGCAATCAGCCCCAGCATTTT.